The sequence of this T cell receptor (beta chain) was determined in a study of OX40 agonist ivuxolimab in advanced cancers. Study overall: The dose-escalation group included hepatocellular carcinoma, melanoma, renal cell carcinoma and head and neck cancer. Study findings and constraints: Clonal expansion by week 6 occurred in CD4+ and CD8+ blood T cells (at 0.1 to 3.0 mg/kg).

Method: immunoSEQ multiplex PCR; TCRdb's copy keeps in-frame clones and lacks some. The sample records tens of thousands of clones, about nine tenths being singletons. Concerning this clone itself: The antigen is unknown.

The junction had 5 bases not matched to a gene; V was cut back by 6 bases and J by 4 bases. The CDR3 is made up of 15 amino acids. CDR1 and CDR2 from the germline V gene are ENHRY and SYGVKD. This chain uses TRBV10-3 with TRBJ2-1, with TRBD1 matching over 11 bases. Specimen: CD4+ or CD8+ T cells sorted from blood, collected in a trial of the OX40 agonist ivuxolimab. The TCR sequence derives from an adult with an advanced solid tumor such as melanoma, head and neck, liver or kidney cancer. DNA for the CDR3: TGTGCCATCAGCAGGGACAGGGGGAAATACAATGAGCAGTTCTTC. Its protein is CAISRDRGKYNEQFF.